This T cell receptor beta chain was recovered during a study of response to subunit inactivated influenza vaccine. Notes on the study in general: Authors proposed each seasonal influenza vaccination draws in few new T cells.

The CDR3 runs 15 residues. V was pared by 3 bases and J by 8 bases, with 15 bases between. Germline CDR1 reads SGHRS; CDR2 reads YFSETQ. This clonotype was seen only a few times. Antigen unknown. TCRdb re-called the RT-PCR reads through MiXCR, storing one row per CDR3 protein. Found here are hundreds of thousands of distinct CDR3 sequences, 11% to 15% of them singletons; the top ten hold around 6.5%. The chain employs TRBV5-1 and TRBJ1-6, with D perhaps TRBD1 (5 bases). The clonotype was recovered from a man between 45 and 60 years old who received an inactivated influenza vaccine. The specimen comprised PBMCs from blood, sampled 14 to 15 days before vaccination. The DNA of the CDR3 is TGCGCCAGCAGCTGGGGGTGGAGCGCAGATTCACCCCTCCACTTT. It yields the protein CASSWGWSADSPLHF. The full variable domain, rest sourced from reference TRBV5-1 and TRBJ1-6, is KAGVTQTPRYLIKTRGQQVTLSCSPISGHRSVSWYQQTPGQGLQFLFEYFSETQRNKGNFPGRFSGRQFSNSRSEMNVSTLELGDSALYLCASSWGWSADSPLHFGNGTRLTVT.